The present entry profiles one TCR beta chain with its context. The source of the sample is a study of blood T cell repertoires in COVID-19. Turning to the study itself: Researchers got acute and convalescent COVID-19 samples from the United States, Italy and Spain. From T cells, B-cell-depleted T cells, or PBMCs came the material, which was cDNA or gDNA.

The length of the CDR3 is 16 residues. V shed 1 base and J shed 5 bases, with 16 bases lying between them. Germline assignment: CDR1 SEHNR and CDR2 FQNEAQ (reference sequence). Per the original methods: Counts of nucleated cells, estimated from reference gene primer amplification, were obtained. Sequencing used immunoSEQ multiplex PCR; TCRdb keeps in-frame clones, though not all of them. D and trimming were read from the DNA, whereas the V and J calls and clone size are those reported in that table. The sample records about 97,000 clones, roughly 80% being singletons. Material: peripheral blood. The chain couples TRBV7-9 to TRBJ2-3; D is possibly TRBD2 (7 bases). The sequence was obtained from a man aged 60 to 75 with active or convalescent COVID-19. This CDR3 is CASSLVQRRGGDTQYF. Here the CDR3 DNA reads TGTGCCAGCAGCTTAGTTCAAAGAAGGGGGGGAGATACGCAGTATTTT.